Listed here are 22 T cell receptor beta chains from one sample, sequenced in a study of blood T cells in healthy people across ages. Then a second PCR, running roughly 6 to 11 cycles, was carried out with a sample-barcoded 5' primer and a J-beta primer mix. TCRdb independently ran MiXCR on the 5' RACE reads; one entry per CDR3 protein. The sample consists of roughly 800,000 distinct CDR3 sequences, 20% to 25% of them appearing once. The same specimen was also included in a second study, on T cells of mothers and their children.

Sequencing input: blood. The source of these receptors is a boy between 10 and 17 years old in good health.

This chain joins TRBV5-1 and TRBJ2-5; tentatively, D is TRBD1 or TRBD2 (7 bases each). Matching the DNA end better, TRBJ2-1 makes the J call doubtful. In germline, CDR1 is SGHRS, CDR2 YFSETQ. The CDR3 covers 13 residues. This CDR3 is CASSLPGGQEQFF. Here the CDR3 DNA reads TGCGCCAGCAGCTTGCCGGGGGGACAGGAGCAGTTCTTC.

The CDR3 reads CSGTPLSTDTQYF. The CDR3 nucleotides read TGCAGCGGGACTCCCCTAAGCACAGATACGCAGTATTTT. The chain joins TRBV29-1 to TRBJ2-3; TRBD2 might be the D (5 bases). The germline CDR1 and CDR2 sequences are SQVTM and ANQGSEA. The CDR3 length is 13 residues. Trimming left V 7 bases short and J 0 bases short, with 11 bases between.

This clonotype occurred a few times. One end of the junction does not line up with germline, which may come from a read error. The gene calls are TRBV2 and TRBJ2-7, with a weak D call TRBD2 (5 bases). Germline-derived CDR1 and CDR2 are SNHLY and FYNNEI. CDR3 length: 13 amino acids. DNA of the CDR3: TGTGCCGGCAGTGGTTCAGGAGGAGAGGAGCAGTACTTC. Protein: CAGSGSGGEEQYF.

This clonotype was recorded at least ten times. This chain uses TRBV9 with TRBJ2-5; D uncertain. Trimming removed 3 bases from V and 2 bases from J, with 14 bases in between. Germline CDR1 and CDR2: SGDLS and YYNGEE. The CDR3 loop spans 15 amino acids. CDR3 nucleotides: TGTGCCAGCAGCGCCGGACCTTCTAGGCAAGAGACCCAGTACTTC. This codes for CASSAGPSRQETQYF.

The CDR3 spells CASSPGRQRELDEQYF. CDR3 nucleotide sequence: TGTGCCAGCAGCCCTGGGCGCCAGCGGGAATTGGACGAGCAGTACTTC. The genes are TRBV3-1 and TRBJ2-7; 7 nucleotides align to TRBD2. Germline CDR1 LGHDT, CDR2 YNNKEL (reference sequence). The CDR3 contains 16 residues. Trimming removed 4 bases from V and 5 bases from J; junction bases left unmatched: 14.

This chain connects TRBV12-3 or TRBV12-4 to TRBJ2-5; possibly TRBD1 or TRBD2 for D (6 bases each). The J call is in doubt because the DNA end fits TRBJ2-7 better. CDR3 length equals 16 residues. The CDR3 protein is CASSANPLGGSGEQYF. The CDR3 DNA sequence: TGTGCCAGCAGCGCCAACCCACTAGGGGGGAGCGGCGAGCAGTACTTC.

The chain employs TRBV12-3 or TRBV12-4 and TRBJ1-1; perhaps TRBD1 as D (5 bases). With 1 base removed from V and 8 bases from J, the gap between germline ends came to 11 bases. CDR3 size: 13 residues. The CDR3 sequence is CASSLDVRQEAFF. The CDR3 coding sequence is TGTGCCAGCAGTTTAGACGTCCGACAGGAAGCTTTCTTT.

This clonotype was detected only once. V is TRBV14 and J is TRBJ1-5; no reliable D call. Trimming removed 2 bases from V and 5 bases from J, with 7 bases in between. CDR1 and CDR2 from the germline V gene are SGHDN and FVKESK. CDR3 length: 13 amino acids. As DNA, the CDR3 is TGTGCCAGCAGCCAAAGCGGGGATCAGCCCCAGCATTTT. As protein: CASSQSGDQPQHF.

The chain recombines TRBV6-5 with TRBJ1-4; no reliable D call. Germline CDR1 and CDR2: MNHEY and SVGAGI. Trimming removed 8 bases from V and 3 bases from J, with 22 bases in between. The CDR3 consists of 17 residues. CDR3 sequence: CASGSLQWVKANEKLFF. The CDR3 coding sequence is TGTGCCAGCGGGTCGCTACAGTGGGTAAAGGCTAATGAAAAACTGTTTTTT.

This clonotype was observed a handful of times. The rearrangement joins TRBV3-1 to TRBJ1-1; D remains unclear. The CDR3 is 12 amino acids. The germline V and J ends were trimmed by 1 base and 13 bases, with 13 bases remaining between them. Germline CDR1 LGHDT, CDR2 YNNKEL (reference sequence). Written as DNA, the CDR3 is TGTGCCAGCAGCCAAGCCAGTTATGGAGTTTTCTTT. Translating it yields CASSQASYGVFF.

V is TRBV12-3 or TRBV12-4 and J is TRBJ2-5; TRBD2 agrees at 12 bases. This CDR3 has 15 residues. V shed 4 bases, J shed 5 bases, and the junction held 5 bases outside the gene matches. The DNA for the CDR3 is TGTGCCAGCAGTTCTAGCGGGGGGGCGGCGGAGACCCAGTACTTC. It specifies CASSSSGGAAETQYF.

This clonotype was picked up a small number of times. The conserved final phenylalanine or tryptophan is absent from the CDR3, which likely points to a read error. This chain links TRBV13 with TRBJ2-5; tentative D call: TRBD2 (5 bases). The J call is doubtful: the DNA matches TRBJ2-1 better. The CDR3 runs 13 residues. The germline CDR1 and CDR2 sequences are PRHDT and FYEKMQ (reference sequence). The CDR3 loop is CASSLERDNEQFL. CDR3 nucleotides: TGTGCCAGCAGCTTAGAGAGGGACAATGAGCAGTTCCTC.

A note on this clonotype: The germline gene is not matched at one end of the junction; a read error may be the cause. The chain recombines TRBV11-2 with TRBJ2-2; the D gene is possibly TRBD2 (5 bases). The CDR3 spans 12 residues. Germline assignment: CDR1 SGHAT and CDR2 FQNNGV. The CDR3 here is CASSFLAGELIF. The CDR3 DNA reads TGTGCCAGCAGCTTCCTTGCCGGGGAGCTGATTTTT.

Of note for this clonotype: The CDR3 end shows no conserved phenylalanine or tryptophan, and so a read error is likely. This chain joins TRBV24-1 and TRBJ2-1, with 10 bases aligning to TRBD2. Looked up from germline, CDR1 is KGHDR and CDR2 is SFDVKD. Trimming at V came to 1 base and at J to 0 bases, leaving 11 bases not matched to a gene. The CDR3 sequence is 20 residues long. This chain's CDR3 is CATSDFRASGGPSSYNEQFL. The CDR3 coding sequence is TGTGCCACCAGTGATTTCCGGGCTAGCGGGGGCCCTAGCTCCTACAATGAGCAGTTCCTC.

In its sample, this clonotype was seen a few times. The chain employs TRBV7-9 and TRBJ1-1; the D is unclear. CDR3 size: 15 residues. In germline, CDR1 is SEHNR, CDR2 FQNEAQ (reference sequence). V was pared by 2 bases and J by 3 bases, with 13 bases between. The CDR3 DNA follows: TGTGCCAGCAGCTTACGGGAGGGCGGGGACACTGAAGCTTTCTTT. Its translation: CASSLREGGDTEAFF.

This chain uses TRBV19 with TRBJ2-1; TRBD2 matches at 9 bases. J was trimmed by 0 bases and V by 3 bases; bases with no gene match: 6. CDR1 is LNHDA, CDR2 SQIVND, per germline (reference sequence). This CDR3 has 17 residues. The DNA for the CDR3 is TGTGCCAGTAGTATGACTAGCGGCCGGAGCTCCTACAATGAGCAGTTCTTC. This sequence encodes CASSMTSGRSSYNEQFF.

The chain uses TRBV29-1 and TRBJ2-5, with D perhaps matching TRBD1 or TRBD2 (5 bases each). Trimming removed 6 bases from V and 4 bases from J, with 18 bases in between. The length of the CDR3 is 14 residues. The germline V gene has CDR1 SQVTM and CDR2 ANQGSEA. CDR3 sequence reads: CSVPWTQGRETQYF. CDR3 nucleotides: TGCAGCGTCCCGTGGACTCAGGGAAGAGAGACCCAGTACTTC.

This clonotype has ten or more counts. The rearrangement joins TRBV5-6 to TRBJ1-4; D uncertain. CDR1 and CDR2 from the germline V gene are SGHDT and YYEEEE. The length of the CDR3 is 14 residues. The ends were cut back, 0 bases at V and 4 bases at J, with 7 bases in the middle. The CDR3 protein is CASSLEGLNEKLFF. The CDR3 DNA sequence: TGTGCCAGCAGCTTGGAGGGCCTTAATGAAAAACTGTTTTTT. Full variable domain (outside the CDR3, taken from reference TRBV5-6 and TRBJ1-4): DAGVTQSPTHLIKTRGQQVTLRCSPKSGHDTVSWYQQALGQGPQFIFQYYEEEERQRGNFPDRFSGHQFPNYSSELNVNALLLGDSALYLCASSLEGLNEKLFFGSGTQLSVL.

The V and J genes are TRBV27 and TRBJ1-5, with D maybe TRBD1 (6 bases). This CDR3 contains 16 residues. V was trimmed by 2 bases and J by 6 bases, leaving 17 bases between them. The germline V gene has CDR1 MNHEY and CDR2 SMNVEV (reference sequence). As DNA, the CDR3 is TGTGCCAGCAGTTTAGTGGGGGGCCCCGTGGGTCAGCCCCAGCATTTT. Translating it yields CASSLVGGPVGQPQHF.

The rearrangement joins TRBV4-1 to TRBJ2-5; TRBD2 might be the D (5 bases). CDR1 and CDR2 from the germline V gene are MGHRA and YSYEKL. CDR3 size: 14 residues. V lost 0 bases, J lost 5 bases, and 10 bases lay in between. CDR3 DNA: TGCGCCAGCAGCCAAGACGGGCGGGCGGAGACCCAGTACTTC. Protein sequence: CASSQDGRAETQYF.

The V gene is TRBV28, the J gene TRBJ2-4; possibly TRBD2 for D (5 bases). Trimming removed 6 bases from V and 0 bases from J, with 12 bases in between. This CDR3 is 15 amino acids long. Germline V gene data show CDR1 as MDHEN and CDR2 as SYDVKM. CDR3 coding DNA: TGTGCCAGCAGGGGCGGGCAGCTAGCCAAAAACATTCAGTACTTC. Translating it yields CASRGGQLAKNIQYF.

The CDR3 DNA follows: TGTGCCAGCAGTTACTCCGAGGGTTACGAGCAGTACTTC. This encodes CASSYSEGYEQYF. The J gene is TRBJ2-7, the V gene TRBV6-6; maybe TRBD2 (5 bases). V was shortened by 0 bases and J by 4 bases, with 7 bases between the two germline ends. In germline, CDR1 is MNHNY, CDR2 SVGAGI (reference sequence). The CDR3 runs to 13 residues.